This TCR beta chain was captured by sequencing in a study of technical replicates of blood from several donors. Germline CDR1 SQVTM, CDR2 ANQGSEA. The CDR3 runs to 12 residues. V lost 8 bases and J lost 3, with 14 bases in between. Measured with immunoSEQ multiplex PCR; TCRdb has only the in-frame clones, and not every one. The profile shows over 75,000 clones, approximately 97% of them singletons. This clonotype was sampled from a human donor in good health. The sequencing sample was made of T cells isolated from PBMCs. V usage is TRBV29-1 and J usage is TRBJ2-7; D not resolved. CDR3 in DNA: TGCAGCATAACCTCCACGGTCTACGAGCAGTACTTC. This gives the protein CSITSTVYEQYF.